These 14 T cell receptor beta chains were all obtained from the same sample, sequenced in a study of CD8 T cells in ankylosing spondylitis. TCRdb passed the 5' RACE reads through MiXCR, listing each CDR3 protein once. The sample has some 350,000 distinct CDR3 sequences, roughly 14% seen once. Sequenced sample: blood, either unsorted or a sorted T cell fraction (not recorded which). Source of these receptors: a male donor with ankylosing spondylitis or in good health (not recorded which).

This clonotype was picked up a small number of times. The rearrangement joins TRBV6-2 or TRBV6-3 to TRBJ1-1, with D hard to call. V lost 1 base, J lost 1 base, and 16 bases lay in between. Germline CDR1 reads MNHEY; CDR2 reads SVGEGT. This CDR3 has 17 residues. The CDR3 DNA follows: TGTGCCAGCAGTTACTTGGCGAAGGATCCGAGGAACACTGAAGCTTTCTTT. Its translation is CASSYLAKDPRNTEAFF.

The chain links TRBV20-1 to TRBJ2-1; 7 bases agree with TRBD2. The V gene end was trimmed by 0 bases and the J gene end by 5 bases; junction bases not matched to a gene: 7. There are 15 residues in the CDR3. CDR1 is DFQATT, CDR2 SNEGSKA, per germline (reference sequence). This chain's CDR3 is CSARDSGGRDNEQFF. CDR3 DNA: TGCAGTGCTAGAGATTCGGGAGGTCGGGACAATGAGCAGTTCTTC.

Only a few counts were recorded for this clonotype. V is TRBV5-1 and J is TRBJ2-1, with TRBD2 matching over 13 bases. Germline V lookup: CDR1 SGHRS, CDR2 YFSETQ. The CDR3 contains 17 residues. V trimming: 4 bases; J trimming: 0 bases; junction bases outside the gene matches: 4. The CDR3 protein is CASSRTSGGSSYNEQFF. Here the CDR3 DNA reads TGCGCCAGCAGCCGGACTAGCGGGGGAAGCTCCTACAATGAGCAGTTCTTC.

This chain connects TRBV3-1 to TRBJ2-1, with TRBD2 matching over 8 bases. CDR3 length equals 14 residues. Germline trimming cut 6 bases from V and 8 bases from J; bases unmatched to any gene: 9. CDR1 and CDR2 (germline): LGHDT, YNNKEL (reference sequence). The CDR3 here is CASSGGGFPHEQFF. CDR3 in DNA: TGTGCCAGCAGTGGCGGGGGGTTCCCCCATGAGCAGTTCTTC.

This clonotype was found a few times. DNA for the CDR3: TGCGCCAGCAGGCCTGGAAGTACCTGGGGGGAGACCCAGTACTTC. Its protein is CASRPGSTWGETQYF. V is TRBV5-1 and J is TRBJ2-5, with D perhaps matching TRBD1 or TRBD2 (5 bases each). V lost 5 bases and J 5 bases, leaving 19 bases between the germline ends. Germline lookup yields CDR1 SGHRS and CDR2 YFSETQ. The CDR3 covers 15 residues. Together with reference TRBV5-1 and TRBJ2-5, the CDR3 gives the full variable domain: KAGVTQTPRYLIKTRGQQVTLSCSPISGHRSVSWYQQTPGQGLQFLFEYFSETQRNKGNFPGRFSGRQFSNSRSEMNVSTLELGDSALYLCASRPGSTWGETQYFGPGTRLLVL.

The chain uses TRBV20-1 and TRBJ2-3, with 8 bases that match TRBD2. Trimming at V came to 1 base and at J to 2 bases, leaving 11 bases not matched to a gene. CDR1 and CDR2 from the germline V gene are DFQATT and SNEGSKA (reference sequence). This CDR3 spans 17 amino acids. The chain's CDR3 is CSARAGSSGSLTDTQYF. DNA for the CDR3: TGCAGTGCTAGAGCAGGGTCTAGCGGGTCCCTCACAGATACGCAGTATTTT.

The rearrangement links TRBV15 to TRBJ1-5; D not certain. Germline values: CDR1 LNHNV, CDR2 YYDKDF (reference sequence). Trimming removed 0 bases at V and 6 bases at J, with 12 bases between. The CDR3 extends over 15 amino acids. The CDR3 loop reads CATSRDRPGGQPQHF. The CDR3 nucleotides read TGTGCCACCAGCAGAGATCGGCCAGGAGGTCAGCCCCAGCATTTT. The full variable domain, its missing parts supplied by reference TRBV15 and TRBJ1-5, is DAMVIQNPRYQVTQFGKPVTLSCSQTLNHNVMYWYQQKSSQAPKLLFHYYDKDFNNEADTPDNFQSRRPNTSFCFLDIRSPGLGDTAMYLCATSRDRPGGQPQHFGDGTRLSIL.

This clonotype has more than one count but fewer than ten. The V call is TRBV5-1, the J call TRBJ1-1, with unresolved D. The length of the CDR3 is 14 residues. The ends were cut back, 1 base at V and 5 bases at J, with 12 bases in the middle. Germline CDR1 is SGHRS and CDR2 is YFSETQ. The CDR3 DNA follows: TGCGCCAGCAGCTTGAAGGCAGGCGAGACTGAAGCTTTCTTT. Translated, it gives CASSLKAGETEAFF.

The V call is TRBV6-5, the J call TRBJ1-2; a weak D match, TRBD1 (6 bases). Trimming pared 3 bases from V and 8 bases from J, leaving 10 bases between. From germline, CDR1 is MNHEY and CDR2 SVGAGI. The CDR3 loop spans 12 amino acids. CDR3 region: CASSYLQGGYTF. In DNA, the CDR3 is TGTGCCAGCAGTTATCTACAGGGAGGCTACACCTTC.

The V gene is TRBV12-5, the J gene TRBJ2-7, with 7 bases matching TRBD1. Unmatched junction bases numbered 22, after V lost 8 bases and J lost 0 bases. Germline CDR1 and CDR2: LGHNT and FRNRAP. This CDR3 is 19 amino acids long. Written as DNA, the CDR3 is TGTGCTAGTAGCCCCGGAGCGGACAGGACCCGATTAAGCTCCTACGAGCAGTACTTC. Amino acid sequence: CASSPGADRTRLSSYEQYF.

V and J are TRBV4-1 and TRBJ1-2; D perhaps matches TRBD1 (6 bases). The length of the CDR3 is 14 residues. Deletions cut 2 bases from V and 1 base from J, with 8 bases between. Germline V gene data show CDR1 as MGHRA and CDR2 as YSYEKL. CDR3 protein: CASSQLQGNYGYTF. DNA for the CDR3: TGCGCCAGCAGCCAACTACAGGGTAACTATGGCTACACCTTC.

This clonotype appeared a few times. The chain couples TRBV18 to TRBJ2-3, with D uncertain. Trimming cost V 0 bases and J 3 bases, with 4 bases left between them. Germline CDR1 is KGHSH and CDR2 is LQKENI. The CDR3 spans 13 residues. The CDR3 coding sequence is TGTGCCAGCTCACCACCGCAGACAGATACGCAGTATTTT. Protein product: CASSPPQTDTQYF.

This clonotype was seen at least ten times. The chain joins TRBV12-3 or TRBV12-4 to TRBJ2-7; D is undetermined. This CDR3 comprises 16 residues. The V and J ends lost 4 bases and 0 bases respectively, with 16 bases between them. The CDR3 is CASSSPSWKSSYEQYF. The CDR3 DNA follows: TGTGCCAGCAGTTCCCCTTCGTGGAAGAGCTCCTACGAGCAGTACTTC.

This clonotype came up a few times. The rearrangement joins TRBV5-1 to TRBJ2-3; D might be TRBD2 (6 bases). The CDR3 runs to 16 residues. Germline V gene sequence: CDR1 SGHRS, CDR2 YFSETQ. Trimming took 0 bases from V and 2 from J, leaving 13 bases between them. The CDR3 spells CASSLAGTSPTDTQYF. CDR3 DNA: TGCGCCAGCAGCTTGGCCGGAACTAGCCCCACAGATACGCAGTATTTT.